This T cell receptor beta chain was profiled in a study of PD-1 blockade in classical Hodgkin lymphoma. Study background: The nivolumab dose that patients received was 3 mg/kg, given intravenously every 2 weeks.

This clone was seen only once. With 7 bases clipped from V and 5 bases from J, the junction kept 6 bases outside the gene matches. The germline gives CDR1 SQVTM, CDR2 ANQGSEA. CDR3 length: 12 residues. The time point is: cycle 4 day 1 (C4D1), after about 6 weeks of nivolumab. Following autologous stem cell transplantation, relapse occurred in every patient, and exposure to brentuximab vedotin varied. Clones were sequenced by immunoSEQ multiplex PCR, and TCRdb holds only the in-frame ones, with some missing. Of 100,000 or so clones listed, approximately 94% are singletons. The source of this sequence is a human donor with classical Hodgkin lymphoma. The specimen comprised peripheral blood mononuclear cells (PBMCs), sampled before the fourth cycle of nivolumab. The chain combines TRBV29-1 with TRBJ1-1; 8 nucleotides align to TRBD1. CDR3 DNA sequence: TGCAGCGGCACAGGGGGAGGGACTGAAGCTTTCTTT. It specifies CSGTGGGTEAFF.